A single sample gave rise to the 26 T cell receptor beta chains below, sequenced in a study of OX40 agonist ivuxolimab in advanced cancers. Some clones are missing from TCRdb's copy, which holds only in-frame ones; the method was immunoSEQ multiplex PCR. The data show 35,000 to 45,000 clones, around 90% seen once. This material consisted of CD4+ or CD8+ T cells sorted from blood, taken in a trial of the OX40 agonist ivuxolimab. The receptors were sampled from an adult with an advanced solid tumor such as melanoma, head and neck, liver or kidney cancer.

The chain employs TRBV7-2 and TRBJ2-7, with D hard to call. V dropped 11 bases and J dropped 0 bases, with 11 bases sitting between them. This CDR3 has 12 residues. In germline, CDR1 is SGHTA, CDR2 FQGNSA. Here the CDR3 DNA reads TGTGCCGCCGGCCCAGACTCCTACGAGCAGTACTTC. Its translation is CAAGPDSYEQYF.

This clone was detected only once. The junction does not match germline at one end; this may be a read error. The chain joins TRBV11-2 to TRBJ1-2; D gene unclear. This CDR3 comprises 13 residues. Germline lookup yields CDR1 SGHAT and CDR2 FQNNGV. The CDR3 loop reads CASSDAHSPPQVF. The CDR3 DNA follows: TGTGCCAGCAGCGACGCTCACAGTCCGCCCCAGGTTTTC.

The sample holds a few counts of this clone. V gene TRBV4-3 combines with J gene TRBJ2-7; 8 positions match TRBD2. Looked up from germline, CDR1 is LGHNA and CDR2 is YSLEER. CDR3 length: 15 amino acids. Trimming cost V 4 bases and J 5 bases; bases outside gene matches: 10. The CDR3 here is CASSLKRGLGDEQYF. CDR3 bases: TGCGCCAGCAGCCTTAAGCGGGGGCTGGGGGACGAGCAGTACTTC.

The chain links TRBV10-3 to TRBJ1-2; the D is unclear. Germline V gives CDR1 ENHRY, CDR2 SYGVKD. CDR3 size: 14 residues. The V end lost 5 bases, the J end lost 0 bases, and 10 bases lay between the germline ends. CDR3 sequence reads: CAISPGSSNYGYTF. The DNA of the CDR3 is TGTGCCATCAGTCCGGGTAGCTCTAACTATGGCTACACCTTC.

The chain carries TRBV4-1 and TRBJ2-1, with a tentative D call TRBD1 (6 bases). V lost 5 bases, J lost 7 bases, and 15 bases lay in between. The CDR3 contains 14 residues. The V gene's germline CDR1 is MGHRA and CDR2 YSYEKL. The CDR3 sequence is CASSFGGRGNEQFF. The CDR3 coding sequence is TGCGCCAGCAGCTTTGGGGGCAGGGGAAATGAGCAGTTCTTC.

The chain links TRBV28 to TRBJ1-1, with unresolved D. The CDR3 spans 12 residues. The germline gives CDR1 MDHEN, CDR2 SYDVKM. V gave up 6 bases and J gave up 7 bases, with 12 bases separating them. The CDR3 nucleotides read TGTGCCAGCAGCTTAGGTACTATTGAAGCTTTCTTT. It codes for CASSLGTIEAFF.

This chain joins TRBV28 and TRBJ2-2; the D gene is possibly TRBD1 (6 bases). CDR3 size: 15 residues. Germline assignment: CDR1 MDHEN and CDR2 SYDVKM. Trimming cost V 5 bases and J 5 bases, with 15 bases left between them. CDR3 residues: CASSQTTQGTGELFF. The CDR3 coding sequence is TGTGCCAGCAGTCAAACGACCCAGGGGACCGGGGAGCTGTTTTTT.

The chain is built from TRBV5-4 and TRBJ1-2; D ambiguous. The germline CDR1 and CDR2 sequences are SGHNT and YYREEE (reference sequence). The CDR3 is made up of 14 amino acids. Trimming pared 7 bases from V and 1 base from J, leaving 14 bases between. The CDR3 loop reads CASGAGGLNYGYTF. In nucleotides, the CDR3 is TGTGCCAGCGGAGCAGGAGGGCTTAACTATGGCTACACCTTC.

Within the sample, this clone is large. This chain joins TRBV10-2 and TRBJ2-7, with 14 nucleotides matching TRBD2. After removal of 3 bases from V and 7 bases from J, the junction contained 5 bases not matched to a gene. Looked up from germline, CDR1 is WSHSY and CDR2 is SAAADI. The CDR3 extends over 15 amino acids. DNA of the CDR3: TGCGCCAGCAGTGAACTAGGACTAGCGGGGGGAGAGCAGTACTTC. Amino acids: CASSELGLAGGEQYF.

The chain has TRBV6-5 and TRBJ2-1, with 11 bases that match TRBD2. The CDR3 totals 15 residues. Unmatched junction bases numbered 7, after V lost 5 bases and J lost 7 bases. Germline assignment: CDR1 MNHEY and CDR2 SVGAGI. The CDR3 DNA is TGTGCCAGCAGTGGTAGCGGGGGGGAATCGAATGAGCAGTTCTTC. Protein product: CASSGSGGESNEQFF.

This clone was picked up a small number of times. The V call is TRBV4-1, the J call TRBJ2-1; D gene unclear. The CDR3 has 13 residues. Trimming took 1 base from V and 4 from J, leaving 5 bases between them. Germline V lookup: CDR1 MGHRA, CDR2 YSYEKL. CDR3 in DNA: TGCGCCAGCAGCCAAGCCCTGTACAATGAGCAGTTCTTC. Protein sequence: CASSQALYNEQFF.

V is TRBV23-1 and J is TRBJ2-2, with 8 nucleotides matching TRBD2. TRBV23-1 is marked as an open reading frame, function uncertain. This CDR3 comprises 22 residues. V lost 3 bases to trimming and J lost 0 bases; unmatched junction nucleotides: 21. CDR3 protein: CASSQALHLNFSSGSNTGELFF. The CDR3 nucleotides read TGCGCCAGCAGTCAGGCCCTCCACCTTAACTTCTCTAGCGGGTCGAACACCGGGGAGCTGTTTTTT.

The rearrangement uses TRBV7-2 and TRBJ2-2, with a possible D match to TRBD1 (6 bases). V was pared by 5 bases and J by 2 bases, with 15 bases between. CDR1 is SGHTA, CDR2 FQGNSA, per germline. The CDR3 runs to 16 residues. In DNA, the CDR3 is TGTGCCAGCAGCCAGGGGACCTTAACCAACACCGGGGAGCTGTTTTTT. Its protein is CASSQGTLTNTGELFF.

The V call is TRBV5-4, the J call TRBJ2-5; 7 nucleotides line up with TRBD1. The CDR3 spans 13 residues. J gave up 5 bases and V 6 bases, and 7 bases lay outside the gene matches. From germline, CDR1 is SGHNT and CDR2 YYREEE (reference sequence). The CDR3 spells CASTDRDGETQYF. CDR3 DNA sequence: TGTGCCAGCACTGACAGGGACGGCGAGACCCAGTACTTC.

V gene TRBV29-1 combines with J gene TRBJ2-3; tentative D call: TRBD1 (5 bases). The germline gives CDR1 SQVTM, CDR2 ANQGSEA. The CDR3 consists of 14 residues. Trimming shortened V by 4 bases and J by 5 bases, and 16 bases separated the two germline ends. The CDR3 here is CSVVGGRAEDTQYF. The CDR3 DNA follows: TGCAGCGTTGTGGGTGGCAGGGCTGAAGATACGCAGTATTTT.

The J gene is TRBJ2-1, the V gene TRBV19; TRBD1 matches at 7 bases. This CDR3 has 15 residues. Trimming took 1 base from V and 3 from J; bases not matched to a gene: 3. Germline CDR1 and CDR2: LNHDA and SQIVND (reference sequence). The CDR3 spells CASSIGGQIYNEQFF. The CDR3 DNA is TGTGCCAGTAGTATAGGGGGACAGATCTACAATGAGCAGTTCTTC.

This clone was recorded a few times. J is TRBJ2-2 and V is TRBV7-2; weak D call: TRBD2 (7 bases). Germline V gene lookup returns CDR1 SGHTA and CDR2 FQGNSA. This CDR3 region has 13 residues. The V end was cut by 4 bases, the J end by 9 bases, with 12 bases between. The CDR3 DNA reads TGTGCCAGCAGCTCCCGGGGGGACAGGGAGCTGTTTTTT. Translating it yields CASSSRGDRELFF.

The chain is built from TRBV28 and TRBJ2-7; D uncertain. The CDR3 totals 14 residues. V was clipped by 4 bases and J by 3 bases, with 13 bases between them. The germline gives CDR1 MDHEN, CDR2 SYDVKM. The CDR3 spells CASSSSGAVYEQYF. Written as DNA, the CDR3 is TGTGCCAGCAGTTCCTCGGGCGCCGTCTACGAGCAGTACTTC.

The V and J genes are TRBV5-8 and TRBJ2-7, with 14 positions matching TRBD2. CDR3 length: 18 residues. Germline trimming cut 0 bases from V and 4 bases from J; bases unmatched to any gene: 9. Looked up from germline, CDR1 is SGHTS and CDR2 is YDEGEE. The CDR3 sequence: CASSLDKWTSGGPYEQYV. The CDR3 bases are TGTGCCAGCAGCTTGGACAAGTGGACTAGCGGGGGGCCGTACGAGCAGTACGTC.

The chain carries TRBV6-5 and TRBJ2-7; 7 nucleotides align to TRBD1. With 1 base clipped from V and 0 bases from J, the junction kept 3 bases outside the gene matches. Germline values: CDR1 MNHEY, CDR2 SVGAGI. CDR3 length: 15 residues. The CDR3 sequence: CASSYWTGPSYEQYF. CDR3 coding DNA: TGTGCCAGCAGTTACTGGACAGGACCCTCCTACGAGCAGTACTTC.

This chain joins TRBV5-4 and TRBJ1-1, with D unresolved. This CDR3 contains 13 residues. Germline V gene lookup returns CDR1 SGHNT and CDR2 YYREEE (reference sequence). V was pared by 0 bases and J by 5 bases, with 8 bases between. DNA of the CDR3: TGTGCCAGCAGCTTGGGGTGGCGAACTGAAGCTTTCTTT. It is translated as CASSLGWRTEAFF.

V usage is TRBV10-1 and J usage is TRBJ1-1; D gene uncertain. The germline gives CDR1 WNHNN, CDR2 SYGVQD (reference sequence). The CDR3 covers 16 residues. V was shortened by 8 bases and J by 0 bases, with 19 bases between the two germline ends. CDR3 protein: CASFRFYGILNTEAFF. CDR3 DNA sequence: TGCGCCAGCTTTCGTTTCTACGGAATCTTGAACACTGAAGCTTTCTTT.

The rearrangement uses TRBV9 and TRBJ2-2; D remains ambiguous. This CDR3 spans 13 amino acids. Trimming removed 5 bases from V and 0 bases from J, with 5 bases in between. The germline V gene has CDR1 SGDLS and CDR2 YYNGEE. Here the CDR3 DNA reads TGTGCCAGCAGAGGTCCGAACACCGGGGAGCTGTTTTTT. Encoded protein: CASRGPNTGELFF.

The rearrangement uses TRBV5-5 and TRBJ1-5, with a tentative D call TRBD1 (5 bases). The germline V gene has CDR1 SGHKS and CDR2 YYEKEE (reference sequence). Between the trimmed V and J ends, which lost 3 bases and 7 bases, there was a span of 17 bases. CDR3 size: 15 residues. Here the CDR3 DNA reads TGTGCCAGCAGCTCTACTATTGCAGGGTACCAGCCCCAGCATTTT. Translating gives CASSSTIAGYQPQHF.

The CDR3 loop is CASSQEHLTNEKLFF. The CDR3 nucleotides are TGTGCCAGCAGCCAAGAACATCTAACTAATGAAAAACTGTTTTTT. V is TRBV4-2 and J is TRBJ1-4, with unresolved D. Germline loops: CDR1 LGHNA, CDR2 YNFKEQ. The V end was cut by 0 bases, the J end by 1 base, with 6 bases between. CDR3 length equals 15 residues.

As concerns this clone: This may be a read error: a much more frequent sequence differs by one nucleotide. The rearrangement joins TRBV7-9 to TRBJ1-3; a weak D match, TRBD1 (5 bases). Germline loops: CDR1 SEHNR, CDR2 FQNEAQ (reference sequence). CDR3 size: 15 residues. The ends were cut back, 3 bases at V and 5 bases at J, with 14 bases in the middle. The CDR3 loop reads CASSFSGGTRNTIYF. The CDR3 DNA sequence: TGTGCCAGCAGCTTTTCGGGGGGGACTAGAAACACCATATATTTT. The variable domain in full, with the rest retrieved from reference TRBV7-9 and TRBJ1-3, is DTGVSQNPRHKITKRGQNVTFRCDPISEHNRLYWYRQTLGQGPEFLTYFQNEAQLEKSRLLSDRFSAERPKGSFSTLEIQRTEQGDSAMYLCASSFSGGTRNTIYFGEGSWLTVV.